This TCR beta chain emerged from a study of post-analysis software for immune sequencing data. Study-wide context: Progressive-relapsing, secondary progressive and relapsing-remitting multiple sclerosis were among the disease courses included.

Sequencing libraries made from TCR beta cDNA carried unique molecular identifiers. MiXCR, applied by TCRdb to the PCR reads, yields one record per CDR3 protein. The sample consists of about 200,000 distinct CDR3 sequences, around 30% of them appearing once. This clonotype has a handful of counts. Its antigen is undetermined. The germline CDR1 and CDR2 sequences are GTSNPN and SVGIG (reference sequence). The CDR3 is made up of 17 amino acids. Trimming cost V 6 bases and J 0 bases, with 23 bases left between them. Study outcomes and limitations: Analysis by F measure revealed that same-batch samples clustered strongly together. About five TRBV segments occurring more often in patients than controls included TRBV5-6, TRBV5-1 and TRBV20-1. Controls had significantly higher normalized Chao1 diversity than multiple sclerosis patients.

The V gene is TRBV30, the J gene TRBJ1-1, with TRBD1 as a possible D gene (5 bases). This TCR derives from a girl under 18 with multiple sclerosis. The sample taken for sequencing was blood. CDR3 sequence reads: CACQHGAETRLNTEAFF. CDR3 in DNA: TGTGCCTGCCAGCATGGGGCGGAGACAAGACTGAACACTGAAGCTTTCTTT.